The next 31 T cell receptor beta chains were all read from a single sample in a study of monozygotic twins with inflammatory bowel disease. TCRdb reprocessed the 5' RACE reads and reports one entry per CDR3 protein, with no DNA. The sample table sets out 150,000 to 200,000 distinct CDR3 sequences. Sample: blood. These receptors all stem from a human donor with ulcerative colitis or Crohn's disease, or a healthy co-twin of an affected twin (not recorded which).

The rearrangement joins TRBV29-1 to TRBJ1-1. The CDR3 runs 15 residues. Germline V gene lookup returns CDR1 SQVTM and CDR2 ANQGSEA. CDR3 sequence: CSVESLKGVITEAFF.

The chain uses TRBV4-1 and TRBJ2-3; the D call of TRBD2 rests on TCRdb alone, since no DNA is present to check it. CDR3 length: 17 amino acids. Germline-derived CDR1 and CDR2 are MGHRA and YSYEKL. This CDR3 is CASSQDNGGSVTDTQYF.

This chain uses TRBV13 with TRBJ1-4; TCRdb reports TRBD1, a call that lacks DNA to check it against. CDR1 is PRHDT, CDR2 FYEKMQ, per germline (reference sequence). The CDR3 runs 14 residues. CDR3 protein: CASSLGRRGQKLFF.

The CDR3 sequence is CSVQRQGAYEQYF. This chain links TRBV20-1 with TRBJ2-7; TCRdb selects TRBD1, and the lack of DNA leaves this call unchecked. Germline V CDR1 and CDR2: DFQATT, SNEGSKA (reference sequence). The CDR3 loop spans 13 amino acids.

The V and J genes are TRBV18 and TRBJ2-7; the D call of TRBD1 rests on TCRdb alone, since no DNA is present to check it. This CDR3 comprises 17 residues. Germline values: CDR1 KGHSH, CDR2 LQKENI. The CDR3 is CASSIRTPGQIAYEQYF.

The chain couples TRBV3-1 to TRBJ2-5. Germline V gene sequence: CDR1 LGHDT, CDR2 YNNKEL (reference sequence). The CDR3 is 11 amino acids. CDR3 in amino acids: CASSHDETQYF.

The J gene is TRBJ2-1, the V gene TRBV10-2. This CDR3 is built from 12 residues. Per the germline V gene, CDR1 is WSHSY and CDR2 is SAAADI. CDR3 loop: CASSTLPNEQFF.

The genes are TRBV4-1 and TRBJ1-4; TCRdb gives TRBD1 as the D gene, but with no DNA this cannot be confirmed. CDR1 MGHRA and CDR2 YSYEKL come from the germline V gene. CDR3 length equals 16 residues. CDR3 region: CASSPGDRMVNEKLFF.

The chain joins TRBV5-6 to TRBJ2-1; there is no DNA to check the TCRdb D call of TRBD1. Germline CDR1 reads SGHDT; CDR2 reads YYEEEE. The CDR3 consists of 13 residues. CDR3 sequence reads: CASSPTGGSHLFF.

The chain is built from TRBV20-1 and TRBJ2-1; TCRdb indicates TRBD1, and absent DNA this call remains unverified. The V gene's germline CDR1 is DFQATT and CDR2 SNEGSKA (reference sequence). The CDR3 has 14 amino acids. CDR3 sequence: CSAGTGPLNNEQFF.

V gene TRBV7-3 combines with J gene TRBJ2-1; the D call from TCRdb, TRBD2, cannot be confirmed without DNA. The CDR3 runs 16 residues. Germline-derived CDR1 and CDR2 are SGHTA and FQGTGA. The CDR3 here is CASSLTVSGSYNEQFF.

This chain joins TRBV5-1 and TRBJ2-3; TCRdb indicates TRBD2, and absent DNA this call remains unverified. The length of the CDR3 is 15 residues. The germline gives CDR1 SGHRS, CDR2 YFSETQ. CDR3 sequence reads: CASSRESLHTDTQYF.

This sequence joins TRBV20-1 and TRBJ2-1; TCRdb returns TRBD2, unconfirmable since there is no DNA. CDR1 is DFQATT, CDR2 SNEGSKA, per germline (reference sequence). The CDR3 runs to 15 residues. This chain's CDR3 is CSANPRPLHGNEQFF.

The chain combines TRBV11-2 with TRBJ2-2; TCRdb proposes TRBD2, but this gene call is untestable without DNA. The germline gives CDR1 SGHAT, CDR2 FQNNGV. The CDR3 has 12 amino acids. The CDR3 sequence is CASVGLAGELFF. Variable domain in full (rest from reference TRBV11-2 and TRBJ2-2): EAGVAQSPRYKIIEKRQSVAFWCNPISGHATLYWYQQILGQGPKLLIQFQNNGVVDDSQLPKDRFSAERLKGVDSTLKIQPAKLEDSAVYLCASVGLAGELFFGEGSRLTVL.

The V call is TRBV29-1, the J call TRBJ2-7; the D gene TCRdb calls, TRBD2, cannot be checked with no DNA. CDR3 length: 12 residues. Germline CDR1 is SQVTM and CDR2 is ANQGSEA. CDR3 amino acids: CSVVGLLGEQYF.

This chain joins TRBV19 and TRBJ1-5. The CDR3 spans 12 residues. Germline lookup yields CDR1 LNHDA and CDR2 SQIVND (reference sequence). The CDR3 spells CASSMGDQPQHF.

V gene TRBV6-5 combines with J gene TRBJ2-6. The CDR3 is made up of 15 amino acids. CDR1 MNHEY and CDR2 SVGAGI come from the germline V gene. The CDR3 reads CASSYSDPGANVLTF.

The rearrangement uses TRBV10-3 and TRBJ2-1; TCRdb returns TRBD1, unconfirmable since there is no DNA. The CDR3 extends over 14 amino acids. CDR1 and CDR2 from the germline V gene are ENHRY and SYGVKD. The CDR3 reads CAISGRGGFDEQFF.

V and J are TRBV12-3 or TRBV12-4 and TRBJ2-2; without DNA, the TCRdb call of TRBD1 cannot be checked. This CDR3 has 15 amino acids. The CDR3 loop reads CASSFSGGSTGELFF.

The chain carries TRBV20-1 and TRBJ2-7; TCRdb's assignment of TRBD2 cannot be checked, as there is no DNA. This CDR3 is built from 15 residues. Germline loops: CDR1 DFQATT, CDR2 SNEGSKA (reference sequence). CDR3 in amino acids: CSAGRLAGGPYEQYF.

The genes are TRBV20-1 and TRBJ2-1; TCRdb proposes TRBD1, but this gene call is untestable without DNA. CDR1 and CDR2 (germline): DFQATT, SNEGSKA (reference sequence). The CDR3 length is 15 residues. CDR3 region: CSARVIGGASNEQFF.

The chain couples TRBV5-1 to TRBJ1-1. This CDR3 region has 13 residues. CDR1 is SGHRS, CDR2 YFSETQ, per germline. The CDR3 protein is CASSLGGDFGAFF.

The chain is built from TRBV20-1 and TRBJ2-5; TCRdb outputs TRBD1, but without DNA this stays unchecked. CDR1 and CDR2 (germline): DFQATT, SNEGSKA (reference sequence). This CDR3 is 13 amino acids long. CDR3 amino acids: CSADGQGQETQYF.

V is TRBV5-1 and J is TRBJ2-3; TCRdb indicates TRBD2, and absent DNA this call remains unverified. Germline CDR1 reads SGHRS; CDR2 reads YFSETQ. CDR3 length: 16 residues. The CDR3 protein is CASSFRTSGSEDTQYF.

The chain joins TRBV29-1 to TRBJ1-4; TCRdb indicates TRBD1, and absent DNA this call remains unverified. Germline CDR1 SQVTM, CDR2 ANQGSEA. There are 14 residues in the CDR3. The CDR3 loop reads CSVKTTGGGEKLFF.

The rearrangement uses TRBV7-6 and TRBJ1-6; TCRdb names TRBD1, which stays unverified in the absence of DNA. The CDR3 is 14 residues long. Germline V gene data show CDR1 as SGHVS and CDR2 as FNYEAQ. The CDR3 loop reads CASSTRERNSPLHF.

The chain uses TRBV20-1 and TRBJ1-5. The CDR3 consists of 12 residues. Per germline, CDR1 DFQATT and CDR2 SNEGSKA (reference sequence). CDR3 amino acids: CSAPTDNQPQHF.

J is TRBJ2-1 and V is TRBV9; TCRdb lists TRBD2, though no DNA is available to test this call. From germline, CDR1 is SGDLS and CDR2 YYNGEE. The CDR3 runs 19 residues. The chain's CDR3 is CASSVNSLGAAGSYNEQFF.

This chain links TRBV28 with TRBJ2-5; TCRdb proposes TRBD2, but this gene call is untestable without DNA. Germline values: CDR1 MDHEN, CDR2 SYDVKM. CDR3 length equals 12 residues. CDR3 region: CATLAGLETQYF. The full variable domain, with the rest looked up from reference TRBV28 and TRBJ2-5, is DVKVTQSSRYLVKRTGEKVFLECVQDMDHENMFWYRQDPGLGLRLIYFSYDVKMKEKGDIPEGYSVSREKKERFSLILESASTNQTSMYLCATLAGLETQYFGPGTRLLVL.

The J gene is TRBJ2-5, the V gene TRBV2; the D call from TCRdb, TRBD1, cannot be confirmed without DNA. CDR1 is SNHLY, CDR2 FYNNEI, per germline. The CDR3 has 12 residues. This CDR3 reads CATRTGRETQYF.

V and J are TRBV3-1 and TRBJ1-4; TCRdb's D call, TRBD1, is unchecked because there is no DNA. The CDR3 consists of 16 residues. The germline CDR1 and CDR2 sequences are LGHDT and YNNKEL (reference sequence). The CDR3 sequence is CASSTRMGPTNEKLFF. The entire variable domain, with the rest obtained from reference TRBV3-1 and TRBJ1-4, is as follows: DTAVSQTPKYLVTQMGNDKSIKCEQNLGHDTMYWYKQDSKKFLKIMFSYNNKELIINETVPNRFSPKSPDKAHLNLHINSLELGDSAVYFCASSTRMGPTNEKLFFGSGTQLSVL.